This T cell receptor (beta chain) was documented in a study of blood T cell repertoires in COVID-19. At the level of the study: Acute and convalescent COVID-19 samples came from the United States, Italy and Spain. T cells, B-cell-depleted T cells, or PBMCs provided the cDNA or gDNA that served as material.

Per the original methods: How many nucleated cells were present was estimated from reference gene primer amplification. Sequenced by immunoSEQ multiplex PCR; TCRdb stores in-frame clones only, minus some. V, J and clone size are taken as reported in that table, and D and trimming were inferred from the DNA itself. This table has around 92,000 clones, about 86% appearing once. This CDR3 comprises 16 residues. Germline V lookup: CDR1 SGDLS, CDR2 YYNGEE. After removal of 2 bases from V and 9 bases from J, the junction contained 10 bases not matched to a gene. The V call is TRBV9, the J call TRBJ2-1, with 11 bases identical to TRBD1. The receptor comes from a woman aged 55-69 years in a cohort sampled during active or convalescent COVID-19. Sequencing was performed on peripheral blood. The CDR3 region has the DNA TGTGCCAGCAGCGTGGGACCGGGACAGGGGGTTAGTGAGCAGTTCTTC. As protein: CASSVGPGQGVSEQFF.